The 16 T cell receptor beta chains reported below all come from one sample, sequenced in a study of memory CD4+ T cells and cytomegalovirus serostatus. TCRdb keeps only in-frame clones here, not all; method: immunoSEQ multiplex PCR. This sample yields around 50,000 clones, of which roughly four fifths are seen a single time; more than 0.95% belongs to the top ten. Single viable CD3+CD4+CD8-CD45RO+ cells were sorted as the memory CD4+ T cells. The source material was memory CD4+ T cells from blood. The receptors shown here come from an adult in good health and CMV-seropositive.

The chain couples TRBV4-3 to TRBJ2-2; D is unclear. Germline CDR1 is LGHNA and CDR2 is YSLEER. Trimming took off 1 base at V and 0 bases at J, with 18 bases between the two ends. There are 19 residues in the CDR3. Here the CDR3 DNA reads TGCGCCAGCAGCCAAGGCCGGGTCCCACGGTTAACGAACACCGGGGAGCTGTTTTTT. This gives the protein CASSQGRVPRLTNTGELFF.

The V and J genes are TRBV27 and TRBJ2-7; the D gene is possibly TRBD1 (5 bases). Germline V CDR1 and CDR2: MNHEY, SMNVEV (reference sequence). Trimming left V 0 bases short and J 7 bases short, with 22 bases between. The CDR3 loop spans 17 amino acids. For the CDR3, the DNA is TGTGCCAGCAGTTTATCGGGATCCAGGGTAATCCCCCTAGAGCAGTACTTC. Protein: CASSLSGSRVIPLEQYF.

The V call is TRBV5-6, the J call TRBJ1-2; TRBD1 might be the D (6 bases). The CDR3 runs to 15 residues. V was cut by 4 bases and J by 4 bases, with 17 bases left in between. Germline CDR1 is SGHDT and CDR2 is YYEEEE. CDR3 coding DNA: TGTGCCAGCAGCCCGGTCGAGGGGGAAATCTATGGCTACACCTTC. This gives the protein CASSPVEGEIYGYTF.

This clone has only a few counts. V and J are TRBV28 and TRBJ1-2; D uncertain. With 4 bases removed from V and 3 bases from J, the gap between germline ends came to 6 bases. CDR1 and CDR2 from the germline V gene are MDHEN and SYDVKM. The CDR3 loop spans 12 amino acids. The CDR3 bases are TGTGCCAGCAGTTCGCAGGACTATGGCTACACCTTC. Its translation is CASSSQDYGYTF.

This chain connects TRBV5-1 to TRBJ1-2; TRBD1 matches 8 bases. V dropped 5 bases and J dropped 4; count of bases not matched to a gene: 7. CDR1 is SGHRS and CDR2 is YFSETQ in the germline V gene. There are 14 residues in the CDR3. CDR3 nucleotides: TGCGCCAGCAGGGTGCCAGGGGGCGGCTATGGCTACACCTTC. It yields the protein CASRVPGGGYGYTF.

V gene TRBV5-1 combines with J gene TRBJ2-7; D is unresolved. There are 13 residues in the CDR3. V was pared by 0 bases and J by 6 bases, with 10 bases between. CDR1 and CDR2 (germline): SGHRS, YFSETQ. The CDR3 DNA is TGCGCCAGCAGCTTGGATATAGTTTCCGAGCAGTACTTC. Its protein is CASSLDIVSEQYF.

The J gene is TRBJ2-5, the V gene TRBV11-3; either TRBD1 or TRBD2 may supply D (6 bases each). This CDR3 contains 13 residues. Germline V gene sequence: CDR1 SGHNT, CDR2 YENEEA. The ends were cut back, 6 bases at V and 4 bases at J, with 12 bases in the middle. The CDR3, as DNA: TGTGCCAGCAGTCTTGAGGGGGGAGAGACCCAGTACTTC. Translation: CASSLEGGETQYF.

The chain employs TRBV6-1 and TRBJ2-5, with D possibly being TRBD1 (7 bases). The germline V and J ends were trimmed by 3 bases and 5 bases, with 19 bases remaining between them. CDR3 length equals 16 residues. Germline V CDR1 and CDR2: MNHNS, SASEGT. The CDR3 coding sequence is TGTGCCAGCAGTGACTGGAGGGGGCCGGGCAGGGAGACCCAGTACTTC. Protein: CASSDWRGPGRETQYF.

J is TRBJ2-1 and V is TRBV11-1; the D gene could be TRBD1 or TRBD2 (6 bases each). The V and J ends lost 4 bases and 6 bases respectively, with 19 bases between them. The germline CDR1 and CDR2 sequences are SGHAT and FQDESV (reference sequence). The CDR3 loop spans 16 amino acids. In DNA form, the CDR3 reads TGTGCCAGCAGCTCCGCTGCTGGGGGGCCTTTCAATGAGCAGTTCTTC. Protein product: CASSSAAGGPFNEQFF.

V usage is TRBV11-1 and J usage is TRBJ1-1; possible D gene TRBD1, 5 bases. The CDR3 sequence is 14 residues long. V shed 0 bases and J shed 11 bases, with 16 bases lying between them. Germline CDR1 and CDR2: SGHAT and FQDESV (reference sequence). The CDR3 is CASSLASGWGDAFF. CDR3 sequence (DNA): TGTGCCAGCAGCTTAGCGTCAGGGTGGGGGGATGCTTTCTTT.

This chain links TRBV19 with TRBJ1-5; 7 bases line up with TRBD1. Per the germline V gene, CDR1 is LNHDA and CDR2 is SQIVND (reference sequence). This CDR3 comprises 15 residues. Trimming removed 5 bases from V and 7 bases from J; junction bases left unmatched: 11. The CDR3 coding sequence is TGTGCCAGTAGTGCCCCAAAGGGGGCGAGACAGCCCCAGCATTTT. This codes for CASSAPKGARQPQHF.

The chain links TRBV19 to TRBJ2-3; the D gene is possibly TRBD2 (5 bases). Trimming pared 4 bases from V and 2 bases from J, leaving 13 bases between. The CDR3 is 15 amino acids. Germline CDR1 LNHDA, CDR2 SQIVND (reference sequence). CDR3 sequence reads: CASSRDPGNTDTQYF. In nucleotides, the CDR3 is TGTGCCAGTAGTAGAGACCCGGGAAACACAGATACGCAGTATTTT.

This sequence joins TRBV29-1 and TRBJ2-7, with TRBD2 identical over 12 bases. Losses at the gene ends were 6 bases for V and 0 bases for J; bases not matched to a gene: 3. Germline-derived CDR1 and CDR2 are SQVTM and ANQGSEA. This CDR3 has 14 amino acids. The DNA for the CDR3 is TGCAGCGTGACACTAGCGGGGGGCTCCTACGAGCAGTACTTC. Residues: CSVTLAGGSYEQYF.

The chain has TRBV5-6 and TRBJ2-7; the D is unclear. CDR1 SGHDT and CDR2 YYEEEE come from the germline V gene. The CDR3 is 13 residues long. The V end lost 1 base, the J end lost 7 bases, and 12 bases lay between the germline ends. CDR3 coding DNA: TGTGCCAGCAGCTTGAATCACCGCTCAGAGCAGTACTTC. Its protein product is CASSLNHRSEQYF.

The chain uses TRBV7-9 and TRBJ1-4, with 9 bases lining up with TRBD1. This CDR3 contains 15 residues. The germline gives CDR1 SEHNR, CDR2 FQNEAQ (reference sequence). J lost 6 bases, V lost 3 bases, and 5 bases had no gene match. The CDR3 is CASSFRGDRDEKLFF. CDR3 sequence (DNA): TGTGCCAGCAGCTTCCGGGGGGACAGGGATGAAAAACTGTTTTTT.

The chain couples TRBV6-1 to TRBJ1-2; D not resolved. Germline CDR1 and CDR2: MNHNS and SASEGT. V lost 3 bases, J lost 4 bases, and 9 bases lay in between. The CDR3 is made up of 13 amino acids. CDR3 DNA: TGTGCCAGCAGTGAGACGGGCGCCTATGGCTACACCTTC. It specifies CASSETGAYGYTF.